The present entry profiles one TCR beta chain with its context. Its antigen is unknown. These data originate in a study of T cell repertoires in cytomegalovirus infection. V lost 6 bases to trimming and J lost 4 bases, with 15 bases between them. The CDR3 loop spans 15 amino acids. CDR1 is SGHVS, CDR2 FNYEAQ, per germline. One entry per CDR3 protein results from TCRdb running MiXCR on the reads. The sample gives about 830,000 distinct CDR3 sequences, approximately 32% of which show up once; around 12% is in the top ten. The genes are TRBV7-6 and TRBJ2-2; D is perhaps TRBD2 (5 bases). The clonotype originates from a human donor in good health (CMV status not recorded). Some clones in this sample may be carry-over from other donors' samples. Sequencing used cultured CD8+ T cells from PBMCs, obtained from culture after CMV antigen stimulation. The CDR3 region is CASSSRGKLTGELFF. CDR3 in DNA: TGTGCCAGCAGTTCTAGAGGGAAGCTCACCGGGGAGCTGTTTTTT.